The 28 T cell receptor beta chains below were found in one sample sequenced in a study of blood T cell repertoires in COVID-19. The repertoire was sequenced with immunoSEQ multiplex PCR; TCRdb's copy has only in-frame clones and lacks some. The data contain 300,000 to 400,000 clones, around four fifths of them singletons. Sequences were obtained from peripheral blood. Every receptor here comes from a man younger than 45 with active or convalescent COVID-19.

The CDR3 loop reads CASSRGQHEKLFF. CDR3 DNA: TGTGCCAGCAGCCGCGGACAGCATGAAAAACTGTTTTTT. V and J are TRBV7-9 and TRBJ1-4, with a weak D call TRBD1 (6 bases). CDR1 and CDR2 from the germline V gene are SEHNR and FQNEAQ (reference sequence). V lost 5 bases, J lost 6 bases, and 10 bases lay in between. This CDR3 region has 13 residues.

The chain links TRBV10-3 to TRBJ2-2; TRBD1 aligns across 10 bases. V was clipped by 0 bases and J by 3 bases; unmatched bases: 1. CDR1 and CDR2 (germline): ENHRY, SYGVKD. This CDR3 spans 16 amino acids. The CDR3 DNA sequence: TGTGCCATCAGTGAGTCGGGGACAGGGGACACCGGGGAGCTGTTTTTT. As protein: CAISESGTGDTGELFF.

J is TRBJ2-7 and V is TRBV5-4, with D maybe TRBD1 (6 bases). V lost 0 bases, J lost 2 bases, and 9 bases lay in between. The CDR3 is 14 residues long. CDR1 is SGHNT and CDR2 is YYREEE in the germline V gene (reference sequence). The CDR3 DNA is TGTGCCAGCAGCTTGGAGAGGGGGACCTACGAGCAGTACTTC. Its protein is CASSLERGTYEQYF.

The J gene is TRBJ2-5, the V gene TRBV11-1; a weak D match, TRBD2 (6 bases). The CDR3 covers 14 residues. Deletions cut 4 bases from V and 3 bases from J, with 12 bases between. Germline CDR1 is SGHAT and CDR2 is FQDESV (reference sequence). The CDR3 DNA follows: TGTGCCAGCAGCTCCGGGACGGGGGAAGAGACCCAGTACTTC. Translation: CASSSGTGEETQYF.

J is TRBJ2-3 and V is TRBV18; perhaps TRBD1 as D (5 bases). This CDR3 contains 15 residues. The V gene lost 3 bases and the J gene lost 1 base, with 11 bases spanning the gap. The germline V gene encodes CDR1 KGHSH and CDR2 LQKENI. The CDR3 sequence: CASSPGWGRTDTQYF. Written as DNA, the CDR3 is TGTGCCAGCTCACCGGGATGGGGCCGCACAGATACGCAGTATTTT.

This chain joins TRBV30 and TRBJ2-2, with a possible D match to TRBD2 (5 bases). CDR3 size: 14 residues. The V end lost 4 bases, the J end lost 2 bases, and 11 bases lay between the germline ends. CDR1 and CDR2 (germline): GTSNPN, SVGIG (reference sequence). The CDR3: CAWKRGSNTGELFF. The CDR3 nucleotides are TGTGCCTGGAAGAGAGGGTCAAACACCGGGGAGCTGTTTTTT.

The rearrangement joins TRBV27 to TRBJ2-6; 8 bases are shared with TRBD2. V lost 5 bases, J lost 2 bases, and 11 bases stayed unmatched. Germline values: CDR1 MNHEY, CDR2 SMNVEV (reference sequence). CDR3 size: 18 residues. The CDR3: CASSTIAAGGAGANVLTF. CDR3 DNA: TGTGCCAGCAGTACCATCGCTGCGGGGGGTGCTGGGGCCAACGTCCTGACTTTC.

The chain employs TRBV24-1 and TRBJ1-1, with a possible D match to TRBD1 (5 bases). The V gene's germline CDR1 is KGHDR and CDR2 SFDVKD. CDR3 length: 17 amino acids. V lost 3 bases to trimming and J lost 0 bases, with 16 bases between them. The CDR3 loop is CATSDETQGNMNTEAFF. In nucleotides, the CDR3 is TGTGCCACCAGTGATGAAACTCAGGGAAACATGAACACTGAAGCTTTCTTT.

The chain employs TRBV5-1 and TRBJ1-1, with D perhaps TRBD1 (5 bases). The CDR3 runs to 17 residues. Trimming removed 0 bases at V and 1 base at J, with 16 bases between. CDR1 and CDR2 (germline): SGHRS, YFSETQ. The CDR3 sequence is CASSLGTFSRANTEAFF. In DNA, the CDR3 is TGCGCCAGCAGCTTGGGGACATTCTCAAGGGCGAACACTGAAGCTTTCTTT. The complete variable domain, with remaining parts taken from reference TRBV5-1 and TRBJ1-1, reads KAGVTQTPRYLIKTRGQQVTLSCSPISGHRSVSWYQQTPGQGLQFLFEYFSETQRNKGNFPGRFSGRQFSNSRSEMNVSTLELGDSALYLCASSLGTFSRANTEAFFGQGTRLTVV.

The genes are TRBV7-6 and TRBJ2-3, with 11 bases aligning to TRBD2. The ends lost 5 bases at V and 4 bases at J; junction bases unmatched: 11. This CDR3 contains 17 residues. Germline V gene lookup returns CDR1 SGHVS and CDR2 FNYEAQ. CDR3 nucleotide sequence: TGTGCCAGCAGCCCCGCGGTTACTAGCGGGAGCCCAGATACGCAGTATTTT. Protein: CASSPAVTSGSPDTQYF.

The chain recombines TRBV5-4 with TRBJ2-2; 15 nucleotides align to TRBD2. The CDR3 is 18 amino acids. The germline gives CDR1 SGHNT, CDR2 YYREEE (reference sequence). The V and J ends lost 3 bases and 4 bases, in that order; junction bases with no gene match: 7. CDR3 DNA sequence: TGTGCCAGCAGCTCCGGACTAGCGGGGGGGCCGACCACCGGGGAGCTGTTTTTT. Its protein is CASSSGLAGGPTTGELFF.

This clone was detected only a few times. V usage is TRBV28 and J usage is TRBJ1-1; unclear D gene. The V and J ends lost 5 bases and 0 bases respectively, with 4 bases between them. CDR1 and CDR2 from the germline V gene are MDHEN and SYDVKM. The CDR3 covers 12 residues. The CDR3 nucleotides read TGTGCCAGCAGTCTACTGAACACTGAAGCTTTCTTT. Translating it yields CASSLLNTEAFF. Full variable domain (rest looked up from reference TRBV28 and TRBJ1-1): DVKVTQSSRYLVKRTGEKVFLECVQDMDHENMFWYRQDPGLGLRLIYFSYDVKMKEKGDIPEGYSVSREKKERFSLILESASTNQTSMYLCASSLLNTEAFFGQGTRLTVV.

As regards this clone: This CDR3 is also generated by other DNA sequences in the sample. V is TRBV18 and J is TRBJ2-1; 10 nucleotides align to TRBD2. CDR3 length: 15 amino acids. V lost 3 bases and J lost 3; bases outside the gene matches: 2. The germline CDR1 and CDR2 sequences are KGHSH and LQKENI. The CDR3 sequence: CASSPTSGVYNEQFF. The CDR3 DNA follows: TGTGCCAGCTCACCTACTAGCGGGGTCTACAATGAGCAGTTCTTC.

The chain employs TRBV6-5 and TRBJ1-2; possibly TRBD1 for D (6 bases). The CDR3 is 14 amino acids. The germline CDR1 and CDR2 sequences are MNHEY and SVGAGI. The ends were cut back, 9 bases at V and 3 bases at J, with 17 bases in the middle. CDR3 amino acids: CASGRIAGDYGYTF. In DNA, the CDR3 is TGTGCCAGTGGGAGAATAGCAGGGGACTATGGCTACACCTTC.

The chain carries TRBV5-4 and TRBJ2-3, with D perhaps TRBD2 (6 bases). The germline V and J ends were trimmed by 1 base and 2 bases, with 11 bases remaining between them. The CDR3 has 15 residues. The germline V gene has CDR1 SGHNT and CDR2 YYREEE (reference sequence). The CDR3 sequence is CASSLPRGPTDTQYF. The CDR3 DNA follows: TGTGCCAGCAGCTTGCCGCGGGGCCCCACAGATACGCAGTATTTT.

CDR3 nucleotides: TGTGCCAGCAGTAACGACAGGATCTATAATTCACCCCTCCACTTT. Translation: CASSNDRIYNSPLHF. The J gene is TRBJ1-6, the V gene TRBV27; weak D call: TRBD1 (6 bases). The V end lost 5 bases, the J end lost 3 bases, and 11 bases lay between the germline ends. Germline V gene data show CDR1 as MNHEY and CDR2 as SMNVEV (reference sequence). The CDR3 has 15 amino acids.

This clone was recorded many times. V is TRBV5-1 and J is TRBJ2-3, with 10 bases identical to TRBD1. The CDR3 has 16 residues. Germline V gives CDR1 SGHRS, CDR2 YFSETQ. Trimming took 0 bases from V and 3 from J; bases not matched to a gene: 4. The CDR3 nucleotides read TGCGCCAGCAGCTTGGTAGGGACAGGGGTTACAGATACGCAGTATTTT. Its translation is CASSLVGTGVTDTQYF.

The J gene is TRBJ1-2, the V gene TRBV6-5; 12 bases are a match to TRBD1. The CDR3 consists of 14 residues. Losses at the gene ends were 5 bases for V and 10 bases for J; bases not matched to a gene: 8. Germline-derived CDR1 and CDR2 are MNHEY and SVGAGI. CDR3 sequence reads: CASSPGQGAADYTF. In DNA, the CDR3 is TGTGCCAGCAGTCCGGGACAGGGGGCTGCTGACTACACCTTC.

This clone was counted once. V and J are TRBV7-8 and TRBJ2-2, with D maybe TRBD2 (5 bases). V dropped 5 bases and J dropped 4 bases, with 11 bases sitting between them. Per germline, CDR1 SGHVS and CDR2 FQNEAQ. The CDR3 is made up of 14 amino acids. The CDR3, as DNA: TGTGCCAGCAGCCCTGGTCGGGGCACCGGGGAGCTGTTTTTT. Residues: CASSPGRGTGELFF.

The genes are TRBV24-1 and TRBJ2-2; 7 positions match TRBD1. The CDR3 is 15 amino acids. Trimming removed 9 bases from V and 2 bases from J; junction bases left unmatched: 8. Germline CDR1 and CDR2: KGHDR and SFDVKD. CDR3 in DNA: TGTGCCACCGGGGACAGAGAGGCCAACACCGGGGAGCTGTTTTTT. Residues: CATGDREANTGELFF.

The rearrangement joins TRBV4-2 to TRBJ1-1; D is possibly TRBD1 (6 bases). V shed 0 bases and J shed 3 bases, with 14 bases lying between them. The V gene's germline CDR1 is LGHNA and CDR2 YNFKEQ. The CDR3 extends over 16 amino acids. CDR3 bases: TGTGCCAGCAGCCAAGAATATCGGGGGGCCGACACTGAAGCTTTCTTT. The encoded protein is CASSQEYRGADTEAFF.

V usage is TRBV7-8 and J usage is TRBJ2-2, with 9 bases fitting TRBD2. The CDR3 sequence is 18 residues long. Germline lookup yields CDR1 SGHVS and CDR2 FQNEAQ. The ends lost 5 bases at V and 8 bases at J; junction bases unmatched: 18. CDR3 amino acids: CASSPLPPLAGGLGELFF. In nucleotides, the CDR3 is TGTGCCAGCAGCCCCCTCCCACCCCTCGCGGGGGGGCTGGGGGAGCTGTTTTTT.

In DNA form, the CDR3 reads TGTGCCAGCAGTCCCGGACAGGGGGAGACCCAGTACTTC. It yields the protein CASSPGQGETQYF. The chain uses TRBV5-6 and TRBJ2-5; TRBD1 matches at 9 bases. There are 13 residues in the CDR3. Germline loops: CDR1 SGHDT, CDR2 YYEEEE. Trimming removed 5 bases from V and 5 bases from J; junction bases left unmatched: 4.

The chain has TRBV9 and TRBJ2-1; no firm D call. Germline V gives CDR1 SGDLS, CDR2 YYNGEE. The CDR3 runs 15 residues. The V end was cut by 0 bases, the J end by 6 bases, with 13 bases between. The CDR3 here is CASSVDGSRVNEQFF. CDR3 bases: TGTGCCAGCAGCGTAGATGGCAGCCGGGTCAATGAGCAGTTCTTC.

This clone was recorded once. This sequence joins TRBV19 and TRBJ1-2; possibly TRBD1 for D (5 bases). This CDR3 contains 14 residues. V shed 0 bases and J shed 2 bases, with 7 bases lying between them. CDR1 and CDR2 from the germline V gene are LNHDA and SQIVND (reference sequence). The CDR3 here is CASSIDPGNYGYTF. The CDR3 region has the DNA TGTGCCAGTAGTATAGATCCAGGGAACTATGGCTACACCTTC.

V and J are TRBV29-1 and TRBJ1-5; 8 nucleotides line up with TRBD1. The V gene's germline CDR1 is SQVTM and CDR2 ANQGSEA. Trimming took 6 bases from V and 4 from J; bases not matched to a gene: 5. The CDR3 spans 13 residues. The CDR3: CSVWTGPNQPQHF. Here the CDR3 DNA reads TGCAGCGTCTGGACAGGGCCTAATCAGCCCCAGCATTTT.

V is TRBV14 and J is TRBJ2-7; perhaps TRBD1 as D (6 bases). Trimming left V 5 bases short and J 1 base short, with 12 bases between. CDR3 length: 14 residues. Germline V lookup: CDR1 SGHDN, CDR2 FVKESK. This CDR3 reads CASSSTGLSYEQYF. The CDR3 bases are TGTGCCAGCAGCTCCACAGGGTTGTCCTACGAGCAGTACTTC.

This rearrangement joins TRBV7-2 to TRBJ2-7, with 7 bases fitting TRBD1. V dropped 10 bases and J dropped 0; count of bases not matched to a gene: 9. There are 14 residues in the CDR3. CDR1 is SGHTA and CDR2 is FQGNSA in the germline V gene. The CDR3, as DNA: TGTGCCACCGGCTTCGGGACAGCCTCCTACGAGCAGTACTTC. This codes for CATGFGTASYEQYF. The complete variable domain, with remaining parts taken from reference TRBV7-2 and TRBJ2-7, reads GAGVSQSPSNKVTEKGKDVELRCDPISGHTALYWYRQSLGQGLEFLIYFQGNSAPDKSGLPSDRFSAERTGGSVSTLTIQRTQQEDSAVYLCATGFGTASYEQYFGPGTRLTVT.